What follows describes a single T cell receptor (beta chain). Data came from immunoSEQ multiplex PCR; TCRdb stores just in-frame clones and leaves some out. The sample has more than 80,000 clones, 86% seen once. CDR3 length: 15 residues. Germline V lookup: CDR1 MNHNY, CDR2 SVGAGI (reference sequence). Trimming removed 5 bases from V and 4 bases from J; junction bases left unmatched: 9. The record originates from a study of blood T cell repertoires in COVID-19. Specimen: peripheral blood. The genes are TRBV6-6 and TRBJ1-2, with TRBD1 matching over 8 bases. The sequence was obtained from a man older than 75 with acute or convalescent COVID-19. CDR3 amino acids: CASSDLDRVGYGYTF. The CDR3 nucleotides read TGTGCCAGCAGTGATTTGGACAGGGTAGGCTATGGCTACACCTTC.